These T cell receptor beta chains were read from a single sample in a study of blood T cell repertoires in COVID-19. Sequencing used immunoSEQ multiplex PCR; TCRdb keeps in-frame clones, though not all of them. The data show 70,000 or so clones, with around 90% seen just once and under 1.5% held by the top ten. Material: peripheral blood. The receptors here all came from a human donor in a cohort sampled during active COVID-19. The CDR3 runs from the conserved cysteine through the conserved F or W. The D gene is left open where the match is weak. Only some rows state a clone size, as once, few, many or a class for expanded clones.

abundance	v_gene	d_gene	j_gene	CDR3aa	CDR3nt
.	TRBV15	.	TRBJ1-1	CATSPGHGSQNTEAFF	TGTGCCACCAGCCCCGGACACGGATCTCAGAACACTGAAGCTTTCTTT
.	TRBV19	TRBD1	TRBJ2-5	CASSGDRGRETQYF	TGTGCCAGTAGTGGAGACAGGGGTCGAGAGACCCAGTACTTC
.	TRBV5-3	.	TRBJ1-5	CARSFSPLYSQNQPQHF	TGTGCCAGAAGCTTCTCGCCGTTATACAGCCAAAATCAGCCCCAGCATTTT
many	TRBV11-2	.	TRBJ2-7	CASSSLGGTNNGYEQYF	TGTGCCAGCAGCTCACTGGGGGGTACCAATAACGGATACGAGCAGTACTTC
.	TRBV4-2	TRBD2	TRBJ2-1	CASSQGTRTSGRNEQFF	TGTGCCAGCAGCCAGGGCACGCGGACTAGCGGGAGGAATGAGCAGTTCTTC
.	TRBV19	TRBD1	TRBJ1-2	CASSMWDRASSGYTF	TGTGCCAGTAGTATGTGGGACAGGGCCTCATCGGGCTACACCTTC
once	TRBV11-1	.	TRBJ2-1	CASSPRTASGNEQFF	TGTGCCAGCAGCCCACGGACTGCTTCTGGGAATGAGCAGTTCTTC
.	TRBV6-5	TRBD2	TRBJ2-7	CASKIGLAPSYEQYF	TGTGCCAGCAAGATAGGACTAGCGCCATCCTACGAGCAGTACTTC
.	TRBV2	.	TRBJ1-1	CASSPYGGSNTEAFF	TGTGCCAGCAGTCCCTATGGGGGCTCGAACACTGAAGCTTTCTTT
.	TRBV23-1	.	TRBJ1-5	CASSQPHFQPQHF	TGCGCCAGCAGTCAACCACATTTCCAGCCCCAGCATTTT
.	TRBV19	TRBD2	TRBJ2-5	CASTSGDSQETQYF	TGTGCCAGTACCAGCGGGGATTCCCAAGAGACCCAGTACTTC
.	TRBV6-5	.	TRBJ2-3	CASSREQGSTDTQYF	TGTGCCAGCAGCCGAGAACAGGGTAGTACAGATACGCAGTATTTT
few	TRBV29-1	.	TRBJ2-3	CSVTGIGTTDTQYF	TGCAGCGTTACAGGGATCGGGACGACAGATACGCAGTATTTT
.	TRBV28	TRBD2	TRBJ2-2	CASSPPLAANTGELFF	TGTGCCAGCAGTCCCCCCCTAGCGGCTAACACCGGGGAGCTGTTTTTT
.	TRBV28	TRBD1	TRBJ2-5	CASSLRQGLRETQYF	TGTGCCAGCAGTTTACGACAGGGGTTGCGGGAGACCCAGTACTTC
.	TRBV9	.	TRBJ1-5	CASSVEQNQPQHF	TGTGCCAGCAGCGTAGAACAAAATCAGCCCCAGCATTTT
.	TRBV19	.	TRBJ2-5	CASSSQETQYF	TGTGCCAGTAGCTCGCAAGAGACCCAGTACTTC
.	TRBV11-3	TRBD1	TRBJ2-5	CASSNRGEYQETQYF	TGTGCCAGCAGCAACAGGGGAGAGTACCAAGAGACCCAGTACTTC
.	TRBV9	TRBD2	TRBJ2-3	CASSALLAGPDTQYF	TGTGCCAGCAGCGCCTTATTAGCGGGACCAGATACGCAGTATTTT
.	TRBV3-1/TRBV3-2	TRBD1	TRBJ1-2	CASSLTGGGYTF	TGTGCCAGCAGCCTGACAGGGGGTGGCTACACCTTC
.	TRBV10-2	.	TRBJ2-3	CATCFGIGRGDTQYF	TGCGCCACTTGTTTCGGGATCGGGAGAGGAGATACGCAGTATTTT
.	TRBV5-1	.	TRBJ1-5	CASRLTGDSNQPQHF	TGCGCCAGCAGGTTGACAGGAGATAGCAATCAGCCCCAGCATTTT
once	TRBV10-3	.	TRBJ2-7	CAINGFVGDSQYF	TGTGCCATCAATGGGTTCGTAGGGGACTCGCAGTACTTC
once	TRBV11-3	TRBD2	TRBJ2-1	CASSLTSGSLYEQFF	TGTGCCAGCAGCTTAACTAGCGGGAGTCTGTATGAGCAGTTCTTC
.	TRBV11-2	.	TRBJ2-2	CASSLEPTGNTGELFF	TGTGCCAGCAGCTTAGAACCGACAGGGAACACCGGGGAGCTGTTTTTT
.	TRBV4-2	.	TRBJ2-3	CASSQDLRGNTQYF	TGTGCCAGCAGCCAAGATTTACGAGGGAATACGCAGTATTTT
.	TRBV2	TRBD1	TRBJ1-1	CASSTLTGEATEAFF	TGTGCCAGCAGTACCTTAACAGGGGAGGCCACTGAAGCTTTCTTT
.	TRBV11-2	.	TRBJ1-1	CASSLGIWAGNTEAFF	TGTGCCAGCAGCTTAGGTATATGGGCAGGGAACACTGAAGCTTTCTTT
.	TRBV6-6	.	TRBJ2-3	CASSYSATDTQYF	TGTGCCAGCAGTTACTCAGCCACAGATACGCAGTATTTT
.	TRBV12-3/TRBV12-4	TRBD1	TRBJ1-6	CASSSPTGALHF	TGTGCCAGCAGCTCACCCACAGGGGCCCTCCACTTT
.	TRBV4-1	.	TRBJ1-5	CASSQVQAGNQPQHF	TGCGCCAGCAGCCAAGTACAGGCAGGGAATCAGCCCCAGCATTTT
.	TRBV14	.	TRBJ2-5	CASSRRSEFGRGTQYF	TGTGCCAGCAGCCGTCGGAGCGAGTTTGGCCGCGGGACCCAGTACTTC
.	TRBV6-5	TRBD1	TRBJ1-1	CASRLGTANTEAFF	TGTGCCAGCAGGTTGGGGACAGCGAACACTGAAGCTTTCTTT
.	TRBV3-1/TRBV3-2	.	TRBJ1-1	CASSHRSPGTEAFF	TGTGCCAGCAGCCACCGCTCACCGGGGACTGAAGCTTTCTTT
.	TRBV5-5	.	TRBJ1-4	CASSPRVDEKLFF	TGTGCCAGCAGCCCCAGGGTGGATGAAAAACTGTTTTTT
once	TRBV6-5	TRBD1	TRBJ2-2	CASSTGTGYTGELFF	TGTGCCAGCAGTACCGGGACAGGGTACACCGGGGAGCTGTTTTTT
.	TRBV7-2	.	TRBJ2-1	CASSPTLSSYNEQFF	TGTGCCAGCAGCCCCACTCTGAGCTCCTACAATGAGCAGTTCTTC
.	TRBV5-5	TRBD1	TRBJ1-1	CASSFDPGGTEAFF	TGTGCCAGCAGCTTTGACCCAGGGGGCACTGAAGCTTTCTTT
.	TRBV24-1	TRBD2	TRBJ2-2	CATSDRTSATGELFF	TGTGCCACCAGTGACCGGACTAGCGCCACCGGGGAGCTGTTTTTT
.	TRBV7-2	.	TRBJ2-3	CASSLGTSKQGDTQYF	TGTGCCAGCAGCTTAGGGACTTCAAAACAGGGAGATACGCAGTATTTT
.	TRBV5-1	TRBD2	TRBJ2-7	CASTPGLAGEQYF	TGCGCCAGCACACCGGGACTAGCGGGTGAGCAGTACTTC